These T cell receptor beta chains were read from a single sample in a study of blood T cells in healthy people across ages. TCRdb re-derived calls from the 5' RACE reads in MiXCR, one entry per CDR3 protein. The sample shows around 700,000 distinct CDR3 sequences, roughly 25% of them seen only once. The data also belong to a second study, concerning T cells of mothers and their children.

The material sequenced was blood. The source is a boy between 10 and 17 years old in good health. Both conserved end residues are part of each CDR3. A D gene is named only where the DNA matches it firmly. Clone sizes are given selectively: once, few, many, or a class where the clone is expanded.

v_call	clone_size	d_call	j_call	cdr3_aa	cdr3_nt
TRBV20-1	NA	NA	TRBJ1-4	CSARKYEKLFF	TGCAGTGCTAGAAAGTATGAAAAACTGTTTTTT
TRBV4-1	few	NA	TRBJ2-6	CASSQDDSSVVAGANVLTF	TGCGCCAGCAGCCAAGATGACTCATCAGTAGTTGCTGGGGCCAACGTCCTGACTTTC
TRBV7-9	NA	NA	TRBJ2-1	CASGDLQFF	TGTGCCAGCGGGGATCTTCAGTTCTTC
TRBV7-9	few	NA	TRBJ1-2	CASSPPFRDSYGYTF	TGTGCCAGCAGCCCACCCTTCCGGGACTCCTATGGCTACACCTTC
TRBV4-2	NA	NA	TRBJ2-1	CASSQLNYNEQFF	TGTGCCAGCAGCCAGCTTAATTACAATGAGCAGTTCTTC
TRBV6-1	NA	TRBD2	TRBJ2-1	CASKPRGGRKYEQFF	TGTGCCAGCAAACCTAGGGGCGGGAGAAAATATGAGCAGTTCTTC
TRBV4-2	NA	TRBD1	TRBJ2-7	CASSQAGTGPYEQYF	TGTGCCAGCAGCCAGGCCGGGACAGGGCCCTACGAGCAGTACTTC
TRBV28	once	TRBD1	TRBJ1-4	CASSPDREKLFF	TGTGCCAGCAGTCCGGACAGGGAAAAACTGTTTTTT
TRBV6-8	NA	TRBD1	TRBJ2-7	CASKSPGGRNEQYF	TGTGCCAGCAAAAGTCCAGGGGGCAGGAACGAGCAGTACTTC
TRBV25-1	NA	NA	TRBJ2-7	CASSELPGLGMGDEQYF	TGTGCCAGCAGTGAATTGCCCGGACTGGGCATGGGGGACGAGCAGTACTTC
TRBV10-3	NA	NA	TRBJ2-5	CAISELWETQYF	TGTGCCATCAGTGAGCTGTGGGAGACCCAGTACTTC
TRBV19	NA	TRBD2	TRBJ2-1	CASSIDRAAGPYNEQFF	TGTGCCAGTAGTATAGATAGGGCAGCGGGGCCCTACAATGAGCAGTTCTTC
TRBV6-2/TRBV6-3	few	NA	TRBJ2-7	CASSYVAATYEQYF	TGTGCCAGCAGTTACGTTGCGGCTACCTACGAGCAGTACTTC
TRBV28	few	TRBD1	TRBJ2-5	CASRPGTVGFAQYF	TGTGCCAGCAGGCCCGGGACAGTGGGGTTTGCCCAGTACTTC
TRBV29-1	NA	TRBD2	TRBJ2-5	CSVEVAGYQETQYF	TGCAGCGTTGAGGTAGCGGGGTACCAAGAGACCCAGTACTTC
TRBV12-3/TRBV12-4	NA	NA	TRBJ1-4	CASTQTRDRLGATNEKLFF	TGTGCCAGCACTCAAACCCGGGACCGACTAGGTGCAACTAATGAAAAACTGTTTTTT
TRBV12-3/TRBV12-4	NA	NA	TRBJ1-1	CASSTGSTEAFF	TGTGCCAGCAGTACAGGGAGCACTGAAGCTTTCTTT
TRBV27	NA	NA	TRBJ2-7	CASSFLARYEQYF	TGTGCCAGCAGTTTCTTGGCTCGCTACGAGCAGTACTTC
TRBV2	few	NA	TRBJ2-2	CASRVSGELFF	TGTGCCAGCAGGGTCAGTGGGGAGCTGTTTTTT
TRBV18	NA	NA	TRBJ2-7	CASSQEQDSYEQYF	TGTGCCAGCTCACAGGAACAGGACTCCTACGAGCAGTACTTC
TRBV20-1	NA	NA	TRBJ2-2	CSARGQNTGELFF	TGCAGTGCTAGAGGCCAGAACACCGGGGAGCTGTTTTTT
TRBV10-2	NA	TRBD2	TRBJ2-1	CASSDPTSGGAGYNEQFF	TGCGCCAGCAGTGACCCCACTAGCGGGGGGGCCGGCTACAATGAGCAGTTCTTC
TRBV7-9	few	NA	TRBJ2-5	CASSLIQPGLAANF	TGTGCCAGCAGCTTAATTCAACCAGGCCTTGCAGCGAACTTC
TRBV7-6	NA	TRBD2	TRBJ2-3	CASSFGTSGKGTDTQYF	TGTGCCAGCAGCTTCGGGACTAGCGGGAAGGGAACAGATACGCAGTATTTT
TRBV13	few	NA	TRBJ2-7	CASSLGDAKYF	TGTGCCAGCAGCTTAGGGGACGCCAAGTACTTC
TRBV11-1	NA	NA	TRBJ1-3	CASSPPGLYSGNTIYF	TGTGCCAGCAGCCCTCCGGGACTGTATTCCGGAAACACCATATATTTT
TRBV15	few	TRBD1	TRBJ1-1	CATSSPGQPNTEASF	TGTGCCACCAGCAGCCCGGGACAGCCGAACACTGAAGCTTCCTTT
TRBV6-5	NA	NA	TRBJ2-1	CASSYLHVSYNEQFF	TGTGCCAGCAGTTACCTCCATGTCTCCTACAATGAGCAGTTCTTC
TRBV6-2/TRBV6-3	NA	NA	TRBJ2-5	CASLEQGQETQYF	TGTGCCAGCCTCGAACAGGGTCAAGAGACCCAGTACTTC
TRBV5-5	NA	NA	TRBJ1-1	CASSLGGRENTEAFF	TGTGCCAGCAGCTTGGGGGGCAGAGAGAACACTGAAGCTTTCTTT
TRBV6-5	NA	NA	TRBJ1-2	CASSGGSYGYTF	TGTGCCAGCAGTGGCGGATCCTATGGCTACACCTTC
TRBV5-1	few	TRBD1	TRBJ2-7	CASRAGQGYEQYF	TGCGCCAGCAGAGCGGGACAGGGCTACGAGCAGTACTTC
TRBV20-1	NA	NA	TRBJ1-2	CSARDLRRANYGYTF	TGCAGTGCTAGAGACCTACGGCGGGCTAACTATGGCTACACCTTC
TRBV10-3	NA	NA	TRBJ2-7	CAISLIEKPEEQYF	TGTGCCATCAGTCTAATCGAGAAGCCTGAAGAGCAGTACTTC
TRBV28	few	NA	TRBJ2-7	CASSPMKGYEQYF	TGTGCCAGCAGCCCCATGAAGGGCTACGAGCAGTACTTC
TRBV7-9	NA	NA	TRBJ2-7	CASTLSQGYEQYF	TGTGCCAGCACACTATCACAGGGCTACGAGCAGTACTTC
TRBV10-2	few	TRBD2	TRBJ2-1	CASSGPGLYTDEQFF	TGCGCCAGCAGTGGACCGGGACTATATACGGATGAGCAGTTCTTC
TRBV5-5	NA	NA	TRBJ2-7	CASSLLMGDYEQYF	TGTGCCAGCAGCTTATTAATGGGGGACTACGAGCAGTACTTC
TRBV20-1	NA	TRBD2	TRBJ2-6	CSARGGTSFSGANVLTF	TGCAGTGCTAGAGGGGGGACTAGTTTCTCTGGGGCCAACGTCCTGACTTTC
TRBV2	few	TRBD1	TRBJ1-1	CASNWDRVGTEAFF	TGTGCCAGCAACTGGGACAGGGTGGGCACTGAAGCTTTCTTT
TRBV7-2	few	NA	TRBJ2-5	CASSYPSGWGETQYF	TGTGCCAGCAGCTATCCGTCTGGGTGGGGCGAGACCCAGTACTTC
TRBV3-1	NA	NA	TRBJ2-5	CASSQEGQGGETQYF	TGTGCCAGCAGCCAAGAAGGCCAGGGAGGAGAGACCCAGTACTTC
TRBV28	few	NA	TRBJ2-3	CASRTDRPREGTDTQYF	TGTGCCAGCAGGACTGACAGGCCCCGGGAGGGCACAGATACGCAGTATTTT
TRBV7-9	NA	TRBD1	TRBJ1-2	CASSSLTGGWDGYTF	TGTGCCAGCAGCTCCTTAACAGGGGGCTGGGATGGCTACACCTTC
TRBV5-8	few	NA	TRBJ1-2	CASMIYGYTF	TGTGCCAGCATGATCTATGGCTACACCTTC
TRBV5-1	few	NA	TRBJ1-3	CASSLGSASGNTIYF	TGCGCCAGCAGCTTGGGGTCAGCCTCTGGAAACACCATATATTTT
TRBV11-2	NA	NA	TRBJ2-5	CASSLVFDGSQETQYF	TGTGCCAGCAGCTTAGTCTTCGACGGCTCCCAAGAGACCCAGTACTTC
TRBV3-1	few	NA	TRBJ1-1	CASSQDLGGEGAFF	TGTGCCAGCAGCCAAGATCTCGGGGGCGAGGGGGCTTTCTTT
TRBV2	NA	NA	TRBJ2-5	CASSWESWETQYF	TGTGCCAGCAGTTGGGAATCCTGGGAGACCCAGTACTTC
TRBV9	few	NA	TRBJ2-2	CASSLVVDTGELFF	TGTGCCAGCAGCCTAGTGGTGGACACCGGGGAGCTGTTTTTT
TRBV29-1	NA	NA	TRBJ1-5	CSVGTGENHQHF	TGCAGCGTGGGGACCGGAGAAAATCACCAGCATTTT
TRBV12-3/TRBV12-4	NA	TRBD2	TRBJ2-4	CASSLGGGVKAKNIQYF	TGTGCCAGCAGTTTGGGCGGGGGGGTTAAAGCCAAAAACATTCAGTACTTC
TRBV20-1	few	NA	TRBJ1-1	CSATDLNTEAFF	TGCAGTGCTACAGATCTGAACACTGAAGCTTTCTTT
TRBV4-3	NA	NA	TRBJ1-2	CASSQDVELGGYGYTF	TGCGCCAGCAGCCAAGATGTGGAGCTTGGAGGTTATGGCTACACCTTC
TRBV2	NA	TRBD2	TRBJ2-3	CASSVLVAGGSDTQYF	TGTGCCAGCAGTGTGTTGGTAGCGGGAGGGTCGGATACGCAGTATTTT